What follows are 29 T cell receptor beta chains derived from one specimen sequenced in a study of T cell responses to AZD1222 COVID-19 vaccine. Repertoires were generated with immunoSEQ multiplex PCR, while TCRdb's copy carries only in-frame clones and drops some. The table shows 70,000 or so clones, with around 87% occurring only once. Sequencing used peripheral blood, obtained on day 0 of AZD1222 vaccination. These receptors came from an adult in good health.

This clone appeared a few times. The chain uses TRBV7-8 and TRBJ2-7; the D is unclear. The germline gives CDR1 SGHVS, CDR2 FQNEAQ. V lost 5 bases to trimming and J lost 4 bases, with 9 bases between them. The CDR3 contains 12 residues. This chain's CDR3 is CASSPSVYEQYF. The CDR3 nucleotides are TGTGCCAGCAGCCCTTCCGTGTACGAGCAGTACTTC.

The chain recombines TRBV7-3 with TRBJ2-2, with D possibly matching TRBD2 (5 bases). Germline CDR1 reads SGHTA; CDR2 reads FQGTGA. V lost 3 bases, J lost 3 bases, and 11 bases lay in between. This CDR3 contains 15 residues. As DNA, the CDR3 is TGTGCCAGCAGCTTTATGGCGGGCGACACCGGGGAGCTGTTTTTT. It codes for CASSFMAGDTGELFF.

The CDR3 region is CASSLQVGGTEAFF. DNA for the CDR3: TGTGCCAGCAGTTTACAGGTCGGGGGCACTGAAGCTTTCTTT. The V call is TRBV27, the J call TRBJ1-1, with D possibly being TRBD1 (5 bases). The CDR3 spans 14 residues. Trimming stripped 2 bases from V and 4 bases from J, with 11 bases between. Germline V gene sequence: CDR1 MNHEY, CDR2 SMNVEV (reference sequence).

CDR3 in DNA: TGTGCCAGCAGCTCCCCTTTTTGGGGGAACACTGAAGCTTTCTTT. This translates into CASSSPFWGNTEAFF. V is TRBV11-2 and J is TRBJ1-1; D gene unclear. Germline CDR1 is SGHAT and CDR2 is FQNNGV. The CDR3 runs 15 residues. V lost 4 bases and J 1 base, leaving 13 bases between the germline ends.

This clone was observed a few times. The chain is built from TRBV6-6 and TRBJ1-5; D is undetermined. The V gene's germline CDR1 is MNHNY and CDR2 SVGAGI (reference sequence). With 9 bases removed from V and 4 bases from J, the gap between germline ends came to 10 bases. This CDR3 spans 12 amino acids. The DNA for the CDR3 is TGTGCCAGTTCCCTGGATAATCAGCCCCAGCATTTT. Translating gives CASSLDNQPQHF.

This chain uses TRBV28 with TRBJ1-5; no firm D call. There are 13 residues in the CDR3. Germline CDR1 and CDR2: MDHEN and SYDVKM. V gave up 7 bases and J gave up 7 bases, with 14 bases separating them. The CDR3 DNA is TGTGCCAGCACCGTCCTCGTTGGCCAGCCCCAGCATTTT. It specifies CASTVLVGQPQHF.

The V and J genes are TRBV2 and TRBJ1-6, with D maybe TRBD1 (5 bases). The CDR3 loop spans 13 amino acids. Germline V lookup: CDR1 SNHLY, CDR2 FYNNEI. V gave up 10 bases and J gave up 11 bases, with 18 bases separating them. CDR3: CATGTSPRTPLHF. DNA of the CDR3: TGTGCCACCGGGACTTCCCCTCGGACACCCCTCCACTTT.

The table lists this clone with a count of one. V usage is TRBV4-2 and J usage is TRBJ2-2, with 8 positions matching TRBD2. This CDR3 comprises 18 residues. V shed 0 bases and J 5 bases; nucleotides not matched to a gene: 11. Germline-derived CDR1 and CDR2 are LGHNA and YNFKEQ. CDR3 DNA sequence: TGTGCCAGCAGCCAAGATCCCAGCGGGGGTCCCCGAACCGGGGAGCTGTTTTTT. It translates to CASSQDPSGGPRTGELFF.

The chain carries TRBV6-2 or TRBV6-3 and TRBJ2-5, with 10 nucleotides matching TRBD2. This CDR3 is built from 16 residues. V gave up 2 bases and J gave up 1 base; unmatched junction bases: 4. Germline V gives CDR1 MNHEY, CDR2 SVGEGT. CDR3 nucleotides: TGTGCCAGCAGTTACCCTAGGACTAGCGGCCAAGAGACCCAGTACTTC. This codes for CASSYPRTSGQETQYF.

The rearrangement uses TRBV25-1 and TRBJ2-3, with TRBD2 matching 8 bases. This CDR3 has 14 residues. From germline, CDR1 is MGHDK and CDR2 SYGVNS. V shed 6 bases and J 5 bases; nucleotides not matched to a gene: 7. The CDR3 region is CASSERGRGDTQYF. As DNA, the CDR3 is TGTGCCAGCAGCGAGCGGGGGAGGGGAGATACGCAGTATTTT.

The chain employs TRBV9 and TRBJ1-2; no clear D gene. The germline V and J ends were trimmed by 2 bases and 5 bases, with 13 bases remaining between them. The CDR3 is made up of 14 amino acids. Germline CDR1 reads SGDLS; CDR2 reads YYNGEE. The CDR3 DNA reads TGTGCCAGCAGCGTCACAGACCGAGATTATGGCTACACCTTC. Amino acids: CASSVTDRDYGYTF.

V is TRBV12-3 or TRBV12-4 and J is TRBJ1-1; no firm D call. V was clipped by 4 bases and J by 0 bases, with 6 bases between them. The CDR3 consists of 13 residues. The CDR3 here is CASSSSMNTEAFF. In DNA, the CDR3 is TGTGCCAGCAGTTCCTCTATGAACACTGAAGCTTTCTTT.

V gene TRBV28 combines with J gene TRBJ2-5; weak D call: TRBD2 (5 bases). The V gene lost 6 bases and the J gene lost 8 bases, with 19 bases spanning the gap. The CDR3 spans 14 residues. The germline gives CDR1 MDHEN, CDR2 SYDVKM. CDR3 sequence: CASRTQRSRATQYF. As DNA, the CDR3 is TGTGCCAGCAGAACACAGCGGTCGAGGGCCACCCAGTACTTC.

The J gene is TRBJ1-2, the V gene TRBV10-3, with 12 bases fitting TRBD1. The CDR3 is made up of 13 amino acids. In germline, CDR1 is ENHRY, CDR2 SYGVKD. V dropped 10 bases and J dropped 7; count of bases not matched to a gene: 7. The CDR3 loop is CASGDRGRFGYTF. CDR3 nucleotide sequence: TGTGCCAGTGGGGACAGGGGGCGGTTTGGCTACACCTTC.

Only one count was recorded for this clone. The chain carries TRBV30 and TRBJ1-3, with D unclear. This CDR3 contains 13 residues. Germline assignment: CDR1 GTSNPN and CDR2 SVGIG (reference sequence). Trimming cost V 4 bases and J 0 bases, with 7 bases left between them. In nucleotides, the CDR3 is TGTGCCTGGACAAAAGGCTCTGGAAACACCATATATTTT. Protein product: CAWTKGSGNTIYF.

The CDR3 DNA reads TGTGCCAGCAGCGCAGGGTTTACTGGAAACACCATATATTTT. Protein product: CASSAGFTGNTIYF. This chain joins TRBV6-2 or TRBV6-3 and TRBJ1-3; D might be TRBD1 (5 bases). The germline V gene has CDR1 MNHEY and CDR2 SVGEGT. V was shortened by 6 bases and J by 2 bases, with 11 bases between the two germline ends. The CDR3 is made up of 14 amino acids.

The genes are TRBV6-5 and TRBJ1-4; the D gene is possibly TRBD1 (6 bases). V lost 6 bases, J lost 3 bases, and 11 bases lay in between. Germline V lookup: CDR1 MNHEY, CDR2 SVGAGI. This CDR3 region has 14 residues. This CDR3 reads CASRGGAANEKLFF. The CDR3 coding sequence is TGTGCCAGCAGGGGGGGGGCGGCTAATGAAAAACTGTTTTTT.

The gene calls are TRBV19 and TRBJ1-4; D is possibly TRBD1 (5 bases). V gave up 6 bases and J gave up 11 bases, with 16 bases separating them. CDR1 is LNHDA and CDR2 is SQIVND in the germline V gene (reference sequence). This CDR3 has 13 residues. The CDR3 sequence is CASSPRGRGKLFF. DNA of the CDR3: TGTGCCAGTAGCCCTCGGGGCCGGGGGAAACTGTTTTTT.

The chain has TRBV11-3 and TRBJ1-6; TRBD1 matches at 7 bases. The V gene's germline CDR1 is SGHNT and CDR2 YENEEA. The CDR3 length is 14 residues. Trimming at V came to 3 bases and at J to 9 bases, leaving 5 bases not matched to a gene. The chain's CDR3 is CASSLAGGVSPLHF. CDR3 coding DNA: TGTGCCAGCAGCTTGGCAGGGGGTGTTTCACCCCTCCACTTT.

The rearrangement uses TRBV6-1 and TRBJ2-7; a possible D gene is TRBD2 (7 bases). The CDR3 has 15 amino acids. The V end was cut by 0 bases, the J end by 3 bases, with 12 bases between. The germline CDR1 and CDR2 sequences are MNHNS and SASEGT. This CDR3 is CASSEAGGGIYEQYF. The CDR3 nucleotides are TGTGCCAGCAGTGAAGCGGGAGGGGGAATCTACGAGCAGTACTTC.

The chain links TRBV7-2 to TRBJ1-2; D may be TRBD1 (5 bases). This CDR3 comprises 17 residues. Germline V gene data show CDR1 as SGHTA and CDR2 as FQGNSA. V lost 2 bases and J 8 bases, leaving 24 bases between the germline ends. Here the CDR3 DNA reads TGTGCCAGCAGCTTAAACCCCCCCGGGACCCGGATTGGGGGCTACACCTTC. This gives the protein CASSLNPPGTRIGGYTF.

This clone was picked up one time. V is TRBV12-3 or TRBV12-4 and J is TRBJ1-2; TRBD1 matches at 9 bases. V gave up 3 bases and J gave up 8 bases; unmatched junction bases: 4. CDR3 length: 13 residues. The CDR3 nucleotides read TGTGCCAGCAGTTTGGGGACAGGGTTCGGCTACACCTTC. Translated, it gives CASSLGTGFGYTF.

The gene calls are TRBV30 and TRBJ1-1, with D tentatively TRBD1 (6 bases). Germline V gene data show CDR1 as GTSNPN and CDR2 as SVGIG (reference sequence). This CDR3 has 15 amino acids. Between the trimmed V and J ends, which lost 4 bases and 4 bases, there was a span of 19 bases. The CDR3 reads CAWTWTTGRATEAFF. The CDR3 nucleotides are TGTGCCTGGACCTGGACTACAGGGAGGGCCACTGAAGCTTTCTTT.

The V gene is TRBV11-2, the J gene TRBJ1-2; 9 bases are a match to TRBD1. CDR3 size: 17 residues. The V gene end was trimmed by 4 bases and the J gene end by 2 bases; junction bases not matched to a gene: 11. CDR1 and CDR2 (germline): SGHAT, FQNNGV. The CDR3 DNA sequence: TGTGCCAGCAGCTGGGGGAGTCCCGGGACAGGGAACTATGGCTACACCTTC. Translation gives CASSWGSPGTGNYGYTF.

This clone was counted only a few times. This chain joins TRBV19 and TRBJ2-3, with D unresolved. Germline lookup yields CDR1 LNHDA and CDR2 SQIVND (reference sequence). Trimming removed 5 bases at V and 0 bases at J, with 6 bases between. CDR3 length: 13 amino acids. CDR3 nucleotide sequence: TGTGCCAGTAGTTCCGACAGCACAGATACGCAGTATTTT. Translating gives CASSSDSTDTQYF.

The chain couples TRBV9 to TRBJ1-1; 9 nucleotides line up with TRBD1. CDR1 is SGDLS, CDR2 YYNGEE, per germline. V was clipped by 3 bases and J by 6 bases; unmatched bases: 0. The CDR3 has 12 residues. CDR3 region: CASSGQGAEAFF. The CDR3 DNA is TGTGCCAGCAGCGGACAGGGGGCTGAAGCTTTCTTT.

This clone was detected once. The CDR3 nucleotides are TGTGCCAGTAGTATAGACCACGCGGACAGCGATAATTCACCCCTCCACTTT. It yields the protein CASSIDHADSDNSPLHF. This chain joins TRBV19 and TRBJ1-6; TRBD1 might be the D (6 bases). The CDR3 is 17 amino acids. The ends were cut back, 0 bases at V and 5 bases at J, with 14 bases in the middle. From germline, CDR1 is LNHDA and CDR2 SQIVND (reference sequence).

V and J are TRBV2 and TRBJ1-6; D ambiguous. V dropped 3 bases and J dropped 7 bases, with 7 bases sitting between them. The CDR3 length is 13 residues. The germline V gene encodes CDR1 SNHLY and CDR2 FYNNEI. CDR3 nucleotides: TGTGCCAGCAGTGAGCTGGGGAATTCACCCCTCCACTTT. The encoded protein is CASSELGNSPLHF.

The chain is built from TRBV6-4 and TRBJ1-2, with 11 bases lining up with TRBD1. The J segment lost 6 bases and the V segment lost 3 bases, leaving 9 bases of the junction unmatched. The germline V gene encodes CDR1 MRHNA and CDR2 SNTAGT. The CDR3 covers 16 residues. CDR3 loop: CASSDHGQGAAHGYTF. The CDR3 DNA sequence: TGTGCCAGCAGTGATCACGGACAGGGGGCAGCCCATGGCTACACCTTC.